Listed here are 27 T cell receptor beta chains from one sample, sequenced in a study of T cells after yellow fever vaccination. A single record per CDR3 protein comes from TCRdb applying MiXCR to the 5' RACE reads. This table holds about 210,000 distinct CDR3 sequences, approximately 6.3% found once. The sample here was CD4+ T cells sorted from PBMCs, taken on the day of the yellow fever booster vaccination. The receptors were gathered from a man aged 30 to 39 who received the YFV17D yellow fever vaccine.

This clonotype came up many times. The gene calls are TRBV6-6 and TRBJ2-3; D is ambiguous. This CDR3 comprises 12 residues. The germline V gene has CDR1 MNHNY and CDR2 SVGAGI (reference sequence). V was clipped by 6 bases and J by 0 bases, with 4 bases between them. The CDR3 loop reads CASRASTDTQYF. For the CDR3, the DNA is TGTGCCAGCAGGGCTAGCACAGATACGCAGTATTTT.

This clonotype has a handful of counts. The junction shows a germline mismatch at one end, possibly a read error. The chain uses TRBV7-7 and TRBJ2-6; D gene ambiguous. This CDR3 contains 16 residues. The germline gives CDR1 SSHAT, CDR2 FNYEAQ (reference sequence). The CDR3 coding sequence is TGTGCTAGCAGCTTAGGGAAACCCTCTGGGGCCAACGTCCTGACTTTC. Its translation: CASSLGKPSGANVLTF.

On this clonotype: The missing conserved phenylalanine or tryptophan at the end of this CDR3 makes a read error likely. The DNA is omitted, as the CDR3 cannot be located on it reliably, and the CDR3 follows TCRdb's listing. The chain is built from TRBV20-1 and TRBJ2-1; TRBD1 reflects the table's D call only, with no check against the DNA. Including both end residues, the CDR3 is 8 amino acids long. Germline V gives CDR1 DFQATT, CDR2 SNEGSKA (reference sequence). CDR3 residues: CSASGGLS.

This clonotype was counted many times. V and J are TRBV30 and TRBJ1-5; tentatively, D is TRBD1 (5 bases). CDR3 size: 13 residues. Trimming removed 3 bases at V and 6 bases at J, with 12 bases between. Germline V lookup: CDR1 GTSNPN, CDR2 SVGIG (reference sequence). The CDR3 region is CAWSGSGLQPQHF. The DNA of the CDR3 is TGTGCCTGGAGCGGTTCAGGGCTTCAGCCCCAGCATTTT.

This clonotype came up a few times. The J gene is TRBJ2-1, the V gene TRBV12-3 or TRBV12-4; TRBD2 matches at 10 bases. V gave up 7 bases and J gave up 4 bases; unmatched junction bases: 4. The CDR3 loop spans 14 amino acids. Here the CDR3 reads CASIGLAAYNEQFF. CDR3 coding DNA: TGTGCCAGCATAGGACTAGCGGCTTACAATGAGCAGTTCTTC.

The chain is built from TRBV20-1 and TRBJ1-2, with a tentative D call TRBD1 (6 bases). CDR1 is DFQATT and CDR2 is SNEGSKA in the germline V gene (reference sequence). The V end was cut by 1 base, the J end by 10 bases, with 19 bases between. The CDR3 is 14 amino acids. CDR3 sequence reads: CSARGAGTYEIYTF. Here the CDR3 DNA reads TGCAGTGCTAGAGGGGCCGGGACATACGAAATCTACACCTTC.

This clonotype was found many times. The DNA of the CDR3 is TGTGCCAGCAGTGCGTGGCGGACAGGCCCCTACGAGCAGTACTTC. This sequence encodes CASSAWRTGPYEQYF. The rearrangement joins TRBV25-1 to TRBJ2-7, with 7 bases aligning to TRBD1. The CDR3 sequence is 15 residues long. From germline, CDR1 is MGHDK and CDR2 SYGVNS. V shed 4 bases and J 2 bases; nucleotides not matched to a gene: 8.

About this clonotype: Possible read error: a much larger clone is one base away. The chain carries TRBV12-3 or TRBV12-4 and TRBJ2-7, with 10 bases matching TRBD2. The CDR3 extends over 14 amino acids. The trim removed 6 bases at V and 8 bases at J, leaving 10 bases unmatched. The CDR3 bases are TGTGCCAGCAGAATGACTAGCGGGCCTTACAAGCAGTACTTC. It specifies CASRMTSGPYKQYF.

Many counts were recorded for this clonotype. The CDR3 DNA reads as TGTGCCAGCAGCTTTTTTGCATCCCCACAGGATCCCCACGAGCAGTACTTC. Amino acids: CASSFFASPQDPHEQYF. The chain uses TRBV7-8 and TRBJ2-7; possible D gene TRBD1, 5 bases. Germline V lookup: CDR1 SGHVS, CDR2 FQNEAQ. The length of the CDR3 is 17 residues. V shed 3 bases and J shed 5 bases, with 23 bases lying between them.

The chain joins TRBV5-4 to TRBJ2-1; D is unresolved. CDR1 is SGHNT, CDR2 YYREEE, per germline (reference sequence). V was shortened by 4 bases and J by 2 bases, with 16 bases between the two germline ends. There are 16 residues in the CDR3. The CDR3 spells CASSRRDGGTYNEQFF. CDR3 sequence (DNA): TGTGCCAGCAGCCGGAGAGACGGCGGCACCTACAATGAGCAGTTCTTC.

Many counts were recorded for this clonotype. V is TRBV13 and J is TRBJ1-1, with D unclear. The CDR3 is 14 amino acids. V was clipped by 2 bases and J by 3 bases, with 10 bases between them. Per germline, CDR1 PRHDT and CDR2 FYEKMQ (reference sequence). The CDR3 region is CASSLQRGDTEAFF. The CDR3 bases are TGTGCCAGCAGCTTACAACGGGGTGACACTGAAGCTTTCTTT.

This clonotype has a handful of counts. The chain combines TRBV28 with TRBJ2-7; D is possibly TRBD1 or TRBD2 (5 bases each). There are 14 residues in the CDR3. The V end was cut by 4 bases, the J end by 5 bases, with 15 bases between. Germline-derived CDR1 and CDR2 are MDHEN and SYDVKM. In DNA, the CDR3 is TGTGCCAGCAGTTCTGGGGGTTGGGTCGACGAGCAGTACTTC. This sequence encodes CASSSGGWVDEQYF.

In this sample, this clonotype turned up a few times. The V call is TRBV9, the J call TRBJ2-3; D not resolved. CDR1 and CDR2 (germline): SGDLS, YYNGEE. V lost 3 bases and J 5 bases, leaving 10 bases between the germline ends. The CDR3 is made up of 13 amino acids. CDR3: CASSDRVIDTQYF. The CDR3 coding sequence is TGTGCCAGCAGCGACCGAGTGATAGATACGCAGTATTTT.

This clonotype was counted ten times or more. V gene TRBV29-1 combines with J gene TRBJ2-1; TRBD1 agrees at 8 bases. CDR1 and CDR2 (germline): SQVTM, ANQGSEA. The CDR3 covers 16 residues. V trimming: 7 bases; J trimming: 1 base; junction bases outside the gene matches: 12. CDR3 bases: TGCAGCGCCGCGGGACAGGCCAATTTGTCCTACAATGAGCAGTTCTTC. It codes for CSAAGQANLSYNEQFF.

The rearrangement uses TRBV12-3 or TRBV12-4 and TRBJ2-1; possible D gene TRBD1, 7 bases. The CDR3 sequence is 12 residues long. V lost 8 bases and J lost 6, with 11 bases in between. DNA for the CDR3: TGTGCCAGCGGCGGGACAGCCAATGAGCAGTTCTTC. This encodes CASGGTANEQFF.

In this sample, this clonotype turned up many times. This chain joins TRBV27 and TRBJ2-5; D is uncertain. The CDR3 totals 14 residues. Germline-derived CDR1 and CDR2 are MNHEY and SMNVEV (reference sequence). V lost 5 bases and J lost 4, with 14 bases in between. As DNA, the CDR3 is TGTGCCAGCAGTGCCGGGCCAAGGGTAGAGACCCAGTACTTC. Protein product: CASSAGPRVETQYF.

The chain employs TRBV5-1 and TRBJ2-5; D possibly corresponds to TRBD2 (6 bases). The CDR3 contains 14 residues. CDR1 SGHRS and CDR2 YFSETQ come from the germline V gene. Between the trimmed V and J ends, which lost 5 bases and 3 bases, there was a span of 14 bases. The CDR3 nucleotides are TGCGCCAGCAGACCGGGAGCCTTTGAAGAGACCCAGTACTTC. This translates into CASRPGAFEETQYF.

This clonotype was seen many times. CDR3 coding DNA: TGTGCCAGCAGCATTGGGACTAGCGGGACAGGCGGGGAGCTGTTTTTT. It translates to CASSIGTSGTGGELFF. The V call is TRBV7-3, the J call TRBJ2-2; 13 nucleotides agree with TRBD2. The trim removed 5 bases at V and 7 bases at J, leaving 7 bases unmatched. The CDR3 covers 16 residues. Per the germline V gene, CDR1 is SGHTA and CDR2 is FQGTGA. The variable domain in full, with the rest retrieved from reference TRBV7-3 and TRBJ2-2, is GAGVSQTPSNKVTEKGKYVELRCDPISGHTALYWYRQSLGQGPEFLIYFQGTGAADDSGLPNDRFFAVRPEGSVSTLKIQRTERGDSAVYLCASSIGTSGTGGELFFGEGSRLTVL.

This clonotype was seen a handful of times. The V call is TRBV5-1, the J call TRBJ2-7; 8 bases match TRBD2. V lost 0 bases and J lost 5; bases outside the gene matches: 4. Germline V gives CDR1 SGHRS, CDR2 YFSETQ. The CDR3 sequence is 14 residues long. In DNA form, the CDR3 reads TGCGCCAGCAGCTTGGGGACTAGCATCCACGAGCAGTACTTC. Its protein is CASSLGTSIHEQYF.

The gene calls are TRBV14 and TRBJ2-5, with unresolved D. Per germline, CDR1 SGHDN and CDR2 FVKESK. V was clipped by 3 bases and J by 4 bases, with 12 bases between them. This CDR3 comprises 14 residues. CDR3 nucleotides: TGTGCCAGCAGCCATTCAACTGTCCGAGAGACCCAGTACTTC. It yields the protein CASSHSTVRETQYF.

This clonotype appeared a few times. The CDR3: CASSPQWGDYGYTF. CDR3 in DNA: TGTGCCAGCAGCCCCCAATGGGGGGATTATGGCTACACCTTC. The V and J genes are TRBV9 and TRBJ1-2, with D possibly being TRBD1 (5 bases). V lost 4 bases to trimming and J lost 5 bases, with 15 bases between them. Germline lookup yields CDR1 SGDLS and CDR2 YYNGEE. The CDR3 has 14 amino acids.

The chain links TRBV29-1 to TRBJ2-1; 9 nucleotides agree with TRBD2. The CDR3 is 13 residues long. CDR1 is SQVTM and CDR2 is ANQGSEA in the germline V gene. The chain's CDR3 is CIVTGTSNNEQFF. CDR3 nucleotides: TGCATCGTCACCGGGACTAGCAACAATGAGCAGTTCTTC.

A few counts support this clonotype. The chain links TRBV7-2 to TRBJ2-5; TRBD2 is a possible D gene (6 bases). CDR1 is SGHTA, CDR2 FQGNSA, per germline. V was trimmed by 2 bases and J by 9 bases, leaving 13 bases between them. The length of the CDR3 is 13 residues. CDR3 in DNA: TGTGCCAGCAGCTTAACGCGACTAGACTCCCAGTACTTC. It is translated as CASSLTRLDSQYF.

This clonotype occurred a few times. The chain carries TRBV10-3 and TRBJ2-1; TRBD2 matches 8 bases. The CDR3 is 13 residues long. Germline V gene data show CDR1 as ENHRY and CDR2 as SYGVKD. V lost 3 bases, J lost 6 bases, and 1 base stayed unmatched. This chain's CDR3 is CAISEGTSNEQFF. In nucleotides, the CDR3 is TGTGCCATCAGTGAAGGGACTAGCAATGAGCAGTTCTTC.

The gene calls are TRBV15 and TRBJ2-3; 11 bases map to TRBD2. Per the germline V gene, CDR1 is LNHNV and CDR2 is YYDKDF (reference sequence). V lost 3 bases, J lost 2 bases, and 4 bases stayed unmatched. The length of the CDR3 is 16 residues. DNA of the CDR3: TGTGCCACCAGCAGCCCTAGCGGGAGGCACACAGATACGCAGTATTTT. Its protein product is CATSSPSGRHTDTQYF.

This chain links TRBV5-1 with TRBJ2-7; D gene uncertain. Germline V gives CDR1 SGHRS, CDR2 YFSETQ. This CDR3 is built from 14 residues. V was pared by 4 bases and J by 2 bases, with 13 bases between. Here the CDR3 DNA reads TGCGCCAGCAGCCCGGATGGAAACGCCTACGAGCAGTACTTC. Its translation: CASSPDGNAYEQYF.

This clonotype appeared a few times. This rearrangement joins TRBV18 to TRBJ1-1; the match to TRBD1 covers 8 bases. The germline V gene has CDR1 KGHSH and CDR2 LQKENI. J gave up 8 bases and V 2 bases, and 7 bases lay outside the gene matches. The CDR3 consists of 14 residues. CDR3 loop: CASSPSGQGYEAFF. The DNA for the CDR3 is TGTGCCAGCTCACCAAGCGGACAGGGTTACGAAGCTTTCTTT.